This TCR beta chain came from a study of blood T cell repertoires in COVID-19 (dated by TCRdb to the early 2020s). About the study as a whole: Collaborator samples came from the United States, Italy and Spain and covered acute and convalescent phases of COVID-19. The material from the prospective study consisted of cDNA or gDNA derived from T cells, B-cell-depleted T cells, or PBMCs. The dataset comprised deeply sampled blood TCRbeta repertoires from subjects exposed to, actively infected with, or recovered from COVID-19. The repertoires were released in a freely available public database intended as a resource for research on the immune response to SARS-CoV-2. The samples were drawn from the first 160 participants of the ongoing ImmuneRACE study and from roughly 1,300 subjects provided by 6 global collaborators. A de-identified subject ID, COVID-19 status, age in years and sex were almost always included in the sample metadata. Where HLA class I and class II types were available, the types were taken from metadata supplied by the sample provider, not from assay-based typing. Overall study outcomes, separate from this receptor: The amount of clinical and demographic metadata varied by source and participant and was provided uncurated.

V is trimmed back by 4 bases and J by 6 bases, and the junction contains 17 bases that no gene match accounts for. Including the terminal cysteine and phenylalanine, the CDR3 comprises 17 residues. Only CDR3 DNA remains: 51 bases, in frame from the first base. For CDR1 and CDR2, the germline V gene lists KGHSH and LQKENI. As to this clone: Its binding antigen is unknown. Base qualities are not provided; no much larger clone lies one nucleotide away.

Whole blood was collected in K2EDTA tubes by collaborating institutions according to the institutions' own protocols. For TCRbeta analysis, collaborator samples were shipped as frozen whole blood, as isolated PBMCs, or as DNA extracted from either sample type. TCRbeta CDR3 regions were amplified from genomic DNA using the immunoSEQ Assay, a bias-controlled multiplex PCR. In the source study's methods: Within the assay, amplification of reference gene primers was used to estimate how many nucleated cells each sample contained. To quantify the absolute abundance of each unique TCRbeta CDR3 rearrangement, sequence reads were collapsed and filtered. For each sample, productive Simpson clonality was calculated as the square root of Simpson's diversity index over productive rearrangements. TCRdb obtained this table from immuneACCESS and retained in-frame rearrangements with V and J assigned. These tables miss some clones; where compared with another copy, unresolved V genes account for less than half of the shortfall, and the remainder is unexplained. V, J and clone size derive from that table, while D and trimming were established from the DNA sequence. Within this sample are some 250,000 clones, with around 86% of them counted one time only. The ten top clones hold about 3.2% of the sample.

The chain is assembled from TRBV18 and TRBJ1-2; 7 bases in the middle match TRBD1. The TCR sequence derives from a woman aged 55-69 years with active or convalescent COVID-19. Sequenced material: peripheral blood. The nucleotides read TGTGCCAGCTCACAAACAGGGGACAGAGATAGTCATGATGGCTACACCTTC. Translated, this is CASSQTGDRDSHDGYTF.